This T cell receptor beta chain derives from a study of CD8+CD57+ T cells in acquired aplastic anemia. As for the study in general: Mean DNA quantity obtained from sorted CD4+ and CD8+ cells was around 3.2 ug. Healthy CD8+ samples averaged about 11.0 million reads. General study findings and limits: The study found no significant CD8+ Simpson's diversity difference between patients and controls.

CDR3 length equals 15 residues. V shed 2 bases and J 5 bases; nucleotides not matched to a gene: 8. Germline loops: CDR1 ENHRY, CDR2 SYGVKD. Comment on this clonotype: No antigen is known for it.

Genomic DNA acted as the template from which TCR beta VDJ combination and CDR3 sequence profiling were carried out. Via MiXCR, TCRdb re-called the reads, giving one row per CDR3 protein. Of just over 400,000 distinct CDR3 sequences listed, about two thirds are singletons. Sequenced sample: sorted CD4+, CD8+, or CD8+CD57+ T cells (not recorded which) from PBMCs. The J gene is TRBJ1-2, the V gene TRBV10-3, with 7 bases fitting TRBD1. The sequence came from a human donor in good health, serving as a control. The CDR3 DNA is TGTGCCATCAGTGAGGGACAGGAGGGCCAATATGGCTACACCTTC. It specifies CAISEGQEGQYGYTF.